The text below deals with one T cell receptor (beta chain). Sequencing used immunoSEQ multiplex PCR; TCRdb keeps in-frame clones, though not all of them. The sample includes 45,000 to 60,000 clones, approximately 84% of them seen just once. CDR1 and CDR2 from the germline V gene are SGDLS and YYNGEE. There are 15 residues in the CDR3. V was clipped by 0 bases and J by 1 base, with 8 bases between them. This entry comes from a study of T cell clones after liver transplantation. Across the study: Standard immunosuppression, with no induction, continued until 12-24 months after transplant.

This chain joins TRBV9 and TRBJ1-3; weak D call: TRBD1 (6 bases). The sample here was CD4+ T cells from blood, taken before liver transplant. This clonotype originated in a human donor who received a liver transplant. CDR3 DNA sequence: TGTGCCAGCAGCGTAGGGCAGGGGTCTGGAAACACCATATATTTT. This gives the protein CASSVGQGSGNTIYF.